One sample yielded the 5 T cell receptor beta chains listed below, sequenced in a study of CD8 T cells in Susac syndrome. Reverse transcription used about 0.5 to 1 ug RNA and random hexamers. TCRdb re-called the immunoSEQ multiplex PCR reads with MiXCR, one entry per CDR3 protein. The profile shows more than 150,000 distinct CDR3 sequences, 94% of them singletons. Sequenced sample: CD8+ T cells from PBMCs. The receptors here all came from a human donor with multiple sclerosis.

This rearrangement joins TRBV9 to TRBJ1-2; no firm D call. There are 14 residues in the CDR3. Germline values: CDR1 SGDLS, CDR2 YYNGEE. V gave up 7 bases and J gave up 1 base, with 14 bases separating them. CDR3 region: CASALGSHNYGYTF. CDR3 nucleotide sequence: TGTGCCAGCGCATTGGGTTCCCATAACTATGGCTACACCTTC. Full variable domain (missing parts from reference TRBV9 and TRBJ1-2): DSGVTQTPKHLITATGQRVTLRCSPRSGDLSVYWYQQSLDQGLQFLIQYYNGEERAKGNILERFSAQQFPDLHSELNLSSLELGDSALYFCASALGSHNYGYTFGSGTRLTVV.

The chain combines TRBV13 with TRBJ2-7, with no clear D. CDR1 and CDR2 from the germline V gene are PRHDT and FYEKMQ (reference sequence). The V gene lost 4 bases and the J gene lost 5 bases, with 15 bases spanning the gap. The CDR3 has 14 amino acids. CDR3: CASSSPLVGNEQYF. CDR3 in DNA: TGTGCCAGCAGCTCCCCTTTGGTCGGCAACGAGCAGTACTTC.

This chain uses TRBV9 with TRBJ2-2, with TRBD1 identical over 7 bases. The CDR3 contains 17 residues. J gave up 0 bases and V 1 base, and 6 bases lay outside the gene matches. Germline CDR1 is SGDLS and CDR2 is YYNGEE. The CDR3, as DNA: TGTGCCAGCAGCGTACCAAGGGGACAGTCGAACACCGGGGAGCTGTTTTTT. Its translation: CASSVPRGQSNTGELFF.

This rearrangement joins TRBV2 to TRBJ1-2, with 10 bases aligning to TRBD1. Germline CDR1 reads SNHLY; CDR2 reads FYNNEI. The CDR3 consists of 14 residues. The junction had 9 bases not matched to a gene; V was cut back by 6 bases and J by 8 bases. The CDR3 reads CASSDRGLLEGYTF. The CDR3 bases are TGTGCCAGCAGCGACAGGGGGCTCTTGGAAGGCTACACCTTC. Complete variable domain (other parts from reference TRBV2 and TRBJ1-2): EPEVTQTPSHQVTQMGQEVILRCVPISNHLYFYWYRQILGQKVEFLVSFYNNEISEKSEIFDDQFSVERPDGSNFTLKIRSTKLEDSAMYFCASSDRGLLEGYTFGSGTRLTVV.

The genes are TRBV5-1 and TRBJ1-1, with D maybe TRBD1 (5 bases). This CDR3 is 15 amino acids long. Germline V gene lookup returns CDR1 SGHRS and CDR2 YFSETQ. V was shortened by 1 base and J by 1 base, with 11 bases between the two germline ends. The DNA of the CDR3 is TGCGCCAGCAGCTTGACAGGTGTACCGAACACTGAAGCTTTCTTT. Its protein product is CASSLTGVPNTEAFF.